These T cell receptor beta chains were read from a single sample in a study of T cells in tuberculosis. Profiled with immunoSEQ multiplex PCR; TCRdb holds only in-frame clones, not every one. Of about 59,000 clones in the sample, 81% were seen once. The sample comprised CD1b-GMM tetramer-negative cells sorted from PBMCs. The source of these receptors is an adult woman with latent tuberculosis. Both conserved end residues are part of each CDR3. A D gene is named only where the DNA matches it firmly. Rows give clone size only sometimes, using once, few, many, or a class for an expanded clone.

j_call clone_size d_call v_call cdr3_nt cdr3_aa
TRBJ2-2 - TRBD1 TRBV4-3 TGCGCCAGCAGCCAAGATTACCGACGGGACAGGGGGTCGCACACCGGGGAGCTGTTTTTT CASSQDYRRDRGSHTGELFF
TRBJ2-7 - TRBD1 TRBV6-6 TGTGCCAGCATCCACGGGACAGGGTACTACGAGCAGTACTTC CASIHGTGYYEQYF
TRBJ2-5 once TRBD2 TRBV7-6 TGTGCCAGCAGCTTAACTCAAGGGGTAGCGGGGGCCCAAGAGACCCAGTACTTC CASSLTQGVAGAQETQYF
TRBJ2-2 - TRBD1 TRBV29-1 TGCAGCGCCGGGACAGGGGACACCGGGGAGCTGTTTTTT CSAGTGDTGELFF
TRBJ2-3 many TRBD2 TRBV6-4 TGTGCCAGCAGTGACAAGGGAGTAGCGGGAAGCACAGATACGCAGTATTTT CASSDKGVAGSTDTQYF
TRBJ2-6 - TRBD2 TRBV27 TGTGCCAGCAGTCCCGGGCGGGGGGTATTTTCTGGGGCCAACGTCCTGACTTTC CASSPGRGVFSGANVLTF
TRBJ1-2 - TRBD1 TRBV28 TGTGCCAGCAGTTATAGGACAGGGTATTGCACCTTC CASSYRTGYCTF
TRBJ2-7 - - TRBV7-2 TGTGCCAGCAGCTTAGAAGACACCAACTACGAGCAGTACTTC CASSLEDTNYEQYF
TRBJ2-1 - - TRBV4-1 TGCGCCAGCATAAACAATGAGCAGTTCTTC CASINNEQFF
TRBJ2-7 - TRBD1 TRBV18 TGTGCCAGCTCAGATTGGACAGGGGGTAACTACGAGCAGTACTTC CASSDWTGGNYEQYF
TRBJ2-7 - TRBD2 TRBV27 TGTGCCAGCAGTCCCCAGGCTAGAGCGGGAGATCAGTACGAGCAGTACTTC CASSPQARAGDQYEQYF
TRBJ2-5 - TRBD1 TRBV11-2 TGTGCCAGCAGCTTAAACCCGACAGGGCCCTTCGAGACCCAGTACTTC CASSLNPTGPFETQYF
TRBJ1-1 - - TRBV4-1 TGCGCCAGCATCCCCCAGGGGAGCACTGAAGCTTTCTTT CASIPQGSTEAFF
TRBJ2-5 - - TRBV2 TGTGCCAGCAGTCGTGTCCAGGAGACCCAGTACTTC CASSRVQETQYF
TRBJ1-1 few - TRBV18 TGTGCCAGCTCCGGGAGAACGCTGATGAACACTGAAGCTTTCTTT CASSGRTLMNTEAFF
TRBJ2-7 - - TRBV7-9 TGTGCCAGCAGCCAAGATAGTAGGGGCGAGCAGTACTTC CASSQDSRGEQYF
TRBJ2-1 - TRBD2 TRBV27 TGTGCCAGCAGTCCCCGACTAGCGGGAGGGGGAAACAATGAGCAGTTCTTC CASSPRLAGGGNNEQFF
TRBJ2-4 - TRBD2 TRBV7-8 TGTGCCAGCAGCTTAGGCTCTCTGAAGGGACTAGCGGGGAATCTAGCCAAAAACATTCAGTACTTC CASSLGSLKGLAGNLAKNIQYF
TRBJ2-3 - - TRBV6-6 TGTGCCAGCACCCCATCGGGGTTTAGCACAGATACGCAGTATTTT CASTPSGFSTDTQYF
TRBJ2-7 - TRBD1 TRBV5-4 TGTGCCAGCAGTTCTGCGACAGGGGAGACCTACTTC CASSSATGETYF
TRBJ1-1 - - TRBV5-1 TGCGCCAGCAGCCTCTTGGTTGCGGGGATGAACACTGAAGCTTTCTTT CASSLLVAGMNTEAFF
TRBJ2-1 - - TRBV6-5 TGTGCCAGCAGTCGACGAACAGGGCTTGGTAATGAGCAGTTCTTC CASSRRTGLGNEQFF
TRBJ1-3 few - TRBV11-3 TGTGCCAGCAGCCCCGCGACAGGATTCTCTGGAAACACCATATATTTT CASSPATGFSGNTIYF
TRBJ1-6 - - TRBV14 TGTGCCAGCAGCCAAGGCCTGGGCGGGAATTCCCCCCTCCACTTT CASSQGLGGNSPLHF
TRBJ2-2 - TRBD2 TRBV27 TGTGCCAGCAGGCAGGGAGGGACCGGGGAGCTGTTTTTT CASRQGGTGELFF
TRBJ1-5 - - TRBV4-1 TGCGCCAGCAGCCAAGGATTTTTGTTCAGGGGCCATCAGCCCCAGCATTTT CASSQGFLFRGHQPQHF
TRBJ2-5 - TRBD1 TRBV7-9 TGTGCCAGCAGTCCAGACAGGGTAGAAGAGACCCAGTACTTC CASSPDRVEETQYF
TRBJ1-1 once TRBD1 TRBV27 TGTGCCAGCAGTTTAGGGACAGGGGCGAACACTGAAGCTTTCTTT CASSLGTGANTEAFF
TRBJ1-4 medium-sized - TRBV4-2 TGTGCCAGCAGCCAAGCCCGAGGTACTGAAAAACTGTTTTTT CASSQARGTEKLFF
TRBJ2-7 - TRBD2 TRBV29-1 TGCAGCGCTCACTGGGGGGGAAACGAGCAGTACTTC CSAHWGGNEQYF
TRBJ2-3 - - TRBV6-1 TGTGCCACCACGGGTAATACGCAGTATTTT CATTGNTQYF
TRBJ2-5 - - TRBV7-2 TGTGCCAGCAGCCCCTTGCGGGGACAAGAGACCCAGTACTTC CASSPLRGQETQYF
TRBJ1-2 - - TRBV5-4 TGTGCCAGCAGCTTACAACACCTCAACTATGGCTACACCTTC CASSLQHLNYGYTF
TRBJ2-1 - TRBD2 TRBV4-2 TGTGCCAGCAGCCATATCACTAGCGGACTCAATGAGCAGTTCTTC CASSHITSGLNEQFF
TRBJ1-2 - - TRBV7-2 TGTGCCAGCAGCTCCCCCGGGGACACAATCTATGGCTACACCTTC CASSSPGDTIYGYTF
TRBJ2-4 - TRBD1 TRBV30 TGTGCCTGGAGTGCGGGGACAGGCAACTCCAAAAACATTCAGTACTTC CAWSAGTGNSKNIQYF
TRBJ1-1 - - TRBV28 TGTGCCAGCAGTTTATTGGGGCGAGTGAACACTGAAGCTTTCTTT CASSLLGRVNTEAFF
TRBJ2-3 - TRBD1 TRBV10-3 TGTGCCATCAGTGGGACAGGGGGCGAAGATACGCAGTATTTT CAISGTGGEDTQYF
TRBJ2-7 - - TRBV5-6 TGTGCCAGCAGGATCAGGGGTCGCACCTACGAGCAGTACTTC CASRIRGRTYEQYF
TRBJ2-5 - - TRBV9 TGTGCCAGCACCCGGGGGGCAGACCAAGAGACCCAGTACTTC CASTRGADQETQYF
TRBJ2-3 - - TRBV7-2 TGTGCCAGCAGCGCGGGCGGAGCCACAGATACGCAGTATTTT CASSAGGATDTQYF
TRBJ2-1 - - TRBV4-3 TGCGCCAGCAGCCAAGAGAATTATAGGGGCACCTACAATGAGCAGTTCTTC CASSQENYRGTYNEQFF
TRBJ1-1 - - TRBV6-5 TGTGCCAGCACCTCAGTAGGGGGTAGCACTGAAGCTTTCTTT CASTSVGGSTEAFF
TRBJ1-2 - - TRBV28 TGTGCCAGCGGCTTGCCCTTCCCAAACTATGGCTACACCTTC CASGLPFPNYGYTF
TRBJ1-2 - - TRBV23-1 TGCGCCAGCAGTCAATCACCAGGGGAAGCGAACTATGGCTACACCTTC CASSQSPGEANYGYTF
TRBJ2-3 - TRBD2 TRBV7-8 TGTGCCAGCAGCTCGTGGAGGGCGGGAGTGAAAGATACGCAGTATTTT CASSSWRAGVKDTQYF
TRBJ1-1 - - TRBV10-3 TGTGCCATCAGCCCGACAGTGAACACTGAAGCTTTCTTT CAISPTVNTEAFF
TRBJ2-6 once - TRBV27 TGTGCCAGCAGTCCCCGCCGGTTATCTGGGGCCAACGTCCTGACTTTC CASSPRRLSGANVLTF